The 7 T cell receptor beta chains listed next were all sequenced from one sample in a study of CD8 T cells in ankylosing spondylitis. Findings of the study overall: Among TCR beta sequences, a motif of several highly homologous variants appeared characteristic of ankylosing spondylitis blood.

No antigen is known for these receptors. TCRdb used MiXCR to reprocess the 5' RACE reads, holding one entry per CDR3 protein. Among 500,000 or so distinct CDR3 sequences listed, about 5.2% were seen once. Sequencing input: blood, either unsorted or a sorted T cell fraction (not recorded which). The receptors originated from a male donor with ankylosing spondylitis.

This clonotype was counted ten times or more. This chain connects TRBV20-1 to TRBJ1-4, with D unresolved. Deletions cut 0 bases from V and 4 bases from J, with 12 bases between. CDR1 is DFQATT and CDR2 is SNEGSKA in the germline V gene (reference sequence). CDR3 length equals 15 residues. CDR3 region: CSARDREQFNEKLFF. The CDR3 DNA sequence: TGCAGTGCTAGAGATAGGGAACAGTTTAATGAAAAACTGTTTTTT.

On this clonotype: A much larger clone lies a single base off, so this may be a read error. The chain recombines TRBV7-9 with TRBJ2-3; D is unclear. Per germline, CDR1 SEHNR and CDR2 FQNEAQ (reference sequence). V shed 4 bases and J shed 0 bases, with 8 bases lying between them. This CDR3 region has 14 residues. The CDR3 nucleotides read TGTGCCAGCAGCTCCGGGTGGAGCACAGATACGCAGTATTTT. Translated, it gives CASSSGWSTDTQYF.

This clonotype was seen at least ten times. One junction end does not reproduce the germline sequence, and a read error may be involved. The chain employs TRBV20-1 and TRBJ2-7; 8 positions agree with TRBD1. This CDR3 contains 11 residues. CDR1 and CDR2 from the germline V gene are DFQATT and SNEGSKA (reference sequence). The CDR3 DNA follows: TGCAGTGGGCAGGGGGCTTACGAGCAGCACTTC. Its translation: CSGQGAYEQHF.

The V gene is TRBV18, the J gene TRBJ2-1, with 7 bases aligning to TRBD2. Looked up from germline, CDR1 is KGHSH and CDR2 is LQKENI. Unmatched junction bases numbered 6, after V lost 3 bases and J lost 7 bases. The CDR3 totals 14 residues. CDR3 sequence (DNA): TGTGCCAGCTCACCGAGGACTAGTGAGAATGAGCAGTTCTTC. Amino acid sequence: CASSPRTSENEQFF.

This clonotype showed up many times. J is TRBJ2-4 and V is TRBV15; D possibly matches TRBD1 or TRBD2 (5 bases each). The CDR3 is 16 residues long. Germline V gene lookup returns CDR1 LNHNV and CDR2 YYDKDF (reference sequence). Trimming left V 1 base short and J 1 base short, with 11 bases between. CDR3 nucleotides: TGTGCCACCAGCAGAGTGGGGACGTTCGCCAAAAACATTCAGTACTTC. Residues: CATSRVGTFAKNIQYF.

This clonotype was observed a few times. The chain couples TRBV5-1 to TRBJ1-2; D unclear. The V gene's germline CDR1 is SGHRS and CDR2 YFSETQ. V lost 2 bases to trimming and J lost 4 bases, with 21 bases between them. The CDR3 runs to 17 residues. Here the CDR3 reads CASSFSLQTRGGYGYTF. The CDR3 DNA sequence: TGCGCCAGCAGCTTTTCCCTTCAAACTCGGGGTGGCTATGGCTACACCTTC.

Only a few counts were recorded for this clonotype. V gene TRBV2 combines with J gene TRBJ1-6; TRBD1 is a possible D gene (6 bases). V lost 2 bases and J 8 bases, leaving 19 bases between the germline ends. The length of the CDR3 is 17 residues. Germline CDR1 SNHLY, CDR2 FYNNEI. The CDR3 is CASSETGRGRGDSPLHF. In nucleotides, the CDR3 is TGTGCCAGCAGTGAAACCGGGCGGGGGCGAGGCGATTCACCCCTCCACTTT.